The 9 T cell receptor beta chains in this list originate from one sample, sequenced in a study of blood T cells in healthy people across ages (dated by TCRdb to 2013 to 2016). Libraries were made using 5' RACE. Sequencing took place on an Illumina HiSeq 2500. A second PCR of 7 to 11 cycles was run with a J-beta primer mix and a sample-barcoded 5' primer. TCRdb reanalyzed the raw reads on its own, using fastp at Q25 for trimming and MiXCR for clone calling, and kept in-frame beta chains. Entries are consolidated by CDR3 protein sequence, retaining the most common genes and DNA. A total of around 1,500,000 distinct CDR3 sequences appear in this sample, approximately 40% of them only once. The ten largest clones capture 7.9% of the sample. The sequenced material came from blood. The origin of the receptors is a woman between 18 and 30 years old in good health.

The rearrangement joins TRBV7-2 to TRBJ2-3, with 10 bases matching TRBD2. J gave up 8 bases and V 4 bases, and 12 bases lay outside the gene matches. Germline V CDR1 and CDR2: SGHTA, FQGNSA. CDR3 size: 16 residues. The CDR3 loop is CASSSAASGGAGTQYF. For the CDR3, the DNA is TGTGCCAGCAGCTCAGCGGCTAGCGGGGGCGCAGGTACGCAGTATTTT.

The V call is TRBV6-1, the J call TRBJ1-1; 8 nucleotides match TRBD1. Germline CDR1 reads MNHNS; CDR2 reads SASEGT. The J segment lost 6 bases and the V segment lost 7 bases, leaving 7 bases of the junction unmatched. The CDR3 extends over 13 amino acids. Here the CDR3 DNA reads TGTGCCAGCATCACGGACAGGGAGGCTGAAGCTTTCTTT. Protein: CASITDREAEAFF.

V usage is TRBV20-1 and J usage is TRBJ2-2, with D maybe TRBD2 (6 bases). The CDR3 has 14 residues. CDR1 is DFQATT and CDR2 is SNEGSKA in the germline V gene (reference sequence). V was pared by 6 bases and J by 4 bases, with 15 bases between. The CDR3 here is CSALWDLITGELFF. As DNA, the CDR3 is TGCAGTGCCCTCTGGGACTTAATCACCGGGGAGCTGTTTTTT.

The chain carries TRBV12-3 or TRBV12-4 and TRBJ2-1; 7 positions agree with TRBD2. The CDR3 spans 18 residues. J was trimmed by 0 bases and V by 5 bases; bases with no gene match: 13. The DNA for the CDR3 is TGTGCCAGCAGTGCGCCCGGAGGAGCGGGGACCTCCTACAATGAGCAGTTCTTC. It translates to CASSAPGGAGTSYNEQFF.

The rearrangement links TRBV7-2 to TRBJ1-4; no clear D. This CDR3 comprises 15 residues. V was trimmed by 0 bases and J by 8 bases, leaving 13 bases between them. Germline V gives CDR1 SGHTA, CDR2 FQGNSA. DNA for the CDR3: TGTGCCAGCAGCTTAGCGTCTTTAGGAGGCGAAAAACTGTTTTTT. It codes for CASSLASLGGEKLFF.

About this clonotype: This may be a read error: a much more frequent sequence differs by one nucleotide. The rearrangement uses TRBV27 and TRBJ2-5; TRBD1 or TRBD2 may be the D gene (5 bases each). The last part of the DNA fits TRBJ2-7 better; the J call may be wrong. CDR1 is MNHEY, CDR2 SMNVEV, per germline (reference sequence). CDR3 length equals 15 residues. Written as DNA, the CDR3 is TGTGCCAGCAGTTTGGGTCGGGGCAACCACTCCGAGCAGTACTTC. Encoded protein: CASSLGRGNHSEQYF.

The chain uses TRBV29-1 and TRBJ1-5; TRBD1 might be the D (5 bases). The CDR3 is 14 residues long. Germline lookup yields CDR1 SQVTM and CDR2 ANQGSEA. The V gene lost 6 bases and the J gene lost 4 bases, with 16 bases spanning the gap. The CDR3 DNA follows: TGCAGCGTGACTCAGCCGGGGGGGAATCAGCCCCAGCATTTT. Its translation is CSVTQPGGNQPQHF.

In the case of this clonotype: The junction departs from germline at one end; a sequencing error may be responsible. The V and J genes are TRBV5-1 and TRBJ2-7; D is perhaps TRBD2 (5 bases). This CDR3 contains 14 residues. Per germline, CDR1 SGHRS and CDR2 YFSETQ. For the CDR3, the DNA is TGCGCCAGCAGCCCCGCTTCTAGCTCCTATGAGCAGTACTTC. It is translated as CASSPASSSYEQYF.

This clonotype has more than one count but fewer than ten. The V gene is TRBV5-1, the J gene TRBJ2-3, with D possibly being TRBD2 (6 bases). The V end was cut by 3 bases, the J end by 0 bases, with 20 bases between. The CDR3 covers 18 residues. Germline assignment: CDR1 SGHRS and CDR2 YFSETQ. The CDR3 DNA reads TGCGCCAGCAGCTCTTACGGGTGGACTACCACTAGCACAGATACGCAGTATTTT. Translated, it gives CASSSYGWTTTSTDTQYF. Based on the CDR3 plus reference TRBV5-1 and TRBJ2-3, the full variable domain is KAGVTQTPRYLIKTRGQQVTLSCSPISGHRSVSWYQQTPGQGLQFLFEYFSETQRNKGNFPGRFSGRQFSNSRSEMNVSTLELGDSALYLCASSSYGWTTTSTDTQYFGPGTRLTVL.